The clone carrying this TCR beta chain was counted at least ten times. The record originates from a study of T cell repertoires in cytomegalovirus infection. From the reads, TCRdb called clonotypes with MiXCR, one entry per CDR3 protein. The sample includes about 130,000 distinct CDR3 sequences, 8% to 9% of them seen just once. This CDR3 is built from 13 residues. The germline gives CDR1 MNHEY, CDR2 SMNVEV (reference sequence). V shed 6 bases, J shed 11 bases, and the junction held 9 bases outside the gene matches. This sequence originates from a human donor in good health (CMV status not recorded). Some clones in this sample may be carry-over from other donors' samples. V usage is TRBV27 and J usage is TRBJ1-1; 10 nucleotides match TRBD1. The sample was PBMCs. The CDR3 bases are TGTGCCAGCAGACAGACGGGACAGGGGTCGGCTTTCTTT. Amino acid sequence: CASRQTGQGSAFF.